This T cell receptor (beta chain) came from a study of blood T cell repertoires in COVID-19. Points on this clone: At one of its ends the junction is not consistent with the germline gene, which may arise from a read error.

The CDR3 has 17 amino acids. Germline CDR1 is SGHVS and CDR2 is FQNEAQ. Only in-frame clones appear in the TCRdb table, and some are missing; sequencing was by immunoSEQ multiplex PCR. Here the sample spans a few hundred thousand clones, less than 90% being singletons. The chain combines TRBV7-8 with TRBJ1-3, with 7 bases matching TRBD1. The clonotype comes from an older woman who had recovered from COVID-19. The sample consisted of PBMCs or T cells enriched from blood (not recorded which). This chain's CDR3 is CASSLALGQVSGNTIYF. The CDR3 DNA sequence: TGTGCCAGCAGCCTAGCCCTAGGACAGGTCTCTGGAAACACCATATATTTT.